The sequence of this T cell receptor beta chain was determined in a study of T cells in tuberculosis. Whole-study context: In South Africa, adults with active tuberculosis were compared with IGRA-negative and latently infected IGRA-positive adolescents. Findings and limits, study-wide: Active tuberculosis TCR-alpha repertoires lay closer to GMM-specific TCRs than IGRA-negative controls, suggesting clonal expansion. Smaller alpha distances in active tuberculosis partly reflected shorter CDR3-alpha lengths.

CDR3 length: 14 amino acids. V lost 5 bases, J lost 7 bases, and 7 bases stayed unmatched. Germline CDR1 SGHNT, CDR2 YYREEE (reference sequence). Using immunoSEQ multiplex PCR, the repertoire was profiled, and TCRdb retains in-frame clones only, with some absent. The sample has about 43,000 clones, roughly 94% seen once. As to this clone: Its specificity is not known.

Tuberculin skin test and IGRA determined adolescents' latent tuberculosis status at entry. The material sequenced was PBMCs. V and J are TRBV5-4 and TRBJ1-3; 9 bases are shared with TRBD1. This clonotype was obtained from a donor between 10 and 35 years old with latent tuberculosis or without tuberculosis infection. Some clones in this sample may be carry-over from other donors' samples. This chain's CDR3 is CASSEGQGRNTIYF. CDR3 DNA: TGTGCCAGCAGTGAGGGACAGGGCCGGAACACCATATATTTT.